The present entry profiles one T cell receptor (beta chain) with its context. Its antigen remains unidentified. The data originate from a study of T cells after yellow fever vaccination. Study background: Each low-cell-number fraction was prepared by means of SMART-Seq v4 Ultra Low Input.

Template switching by 5'RACE produced TCR cDNA, adding a universal primer site and UMIs. MiXCR was run by TCRdb on the 5' RACE reads, yielding one entry per CDR3 protein. Of about 400,000 distinct CDR3 sequences listed, about 6% are singletons. The study, taken as a whole, reports: Among all clonotypes, a small share was observed in both CD4 and CD8 compartments.

The origin of this receptor is a man aged 25 to 40 who received the YFV17D yellow fever vaccine. Sequencing used PBMCs, obtained 5 days after the yellow fever booster vaccination.

The chain's CDR3 is CASSQETSRDPYEQYF. The CDR3 DNA follows: TGCGCCAGCAGCCAAGAAACTAGCAGGGACCCCTACGAGCAGTACTTC. This chain connects TRBV4-3 to TRBJ2-7; possible D gene TRBD2, 6 bases. The CDR3 covers 16 residues. The ends were cut back, 0 bases at V and 2 bases at J, with 14 bases in the middle. Germline V gene data show CDR1 as LGHNA and CDR2 as YSLEER.